This T cell receptor beta chain was retrieved from a study of T cells in Graves' hyperthyroidism and ophthalmopathy. Overall study context: Specimen type is peripheral blood, collected at initial diagnosis prior to any treatment.

Germline loops: CDR1 DFQATT, CDR2 SNEGSKA (reference sequence). The CDR3 sequence is 15 residues long. V shed 0 bases and J 3 bases; nucleotides not matched to a gene: 3. This clonotype occurred many times. Patients showing uncontrolled infection, other autoimmune disease, pregnancy or lactation were ineligible. TCR beta CDR3 sequences were amplified from RNA transcripts. During a first-round RT-PCR of the TCR CDR3, the HTBI primer set was used. TCRdb recomputed calls from the multiplex PCR reads with MiXCR, one row per CDR3 protein. Here the sample spans about 290,000 distinct CDR3 sequences, about 13% being singletons.

The TCR originated in a woman in her thirties or forties with Graves' hyperthyroidism. The sequenced sample was blood. The gene calls are TRBV20-1 and TRBJ2-1, with 9 bases that match TRBD2. CDR3 loop: CSARDPAGGYNEQFF. Written as DNA, the CDR3 is TGCAGTGCTAGAGATCCAGCGGGAGGCTACAATGAGCAGTTCTTC.